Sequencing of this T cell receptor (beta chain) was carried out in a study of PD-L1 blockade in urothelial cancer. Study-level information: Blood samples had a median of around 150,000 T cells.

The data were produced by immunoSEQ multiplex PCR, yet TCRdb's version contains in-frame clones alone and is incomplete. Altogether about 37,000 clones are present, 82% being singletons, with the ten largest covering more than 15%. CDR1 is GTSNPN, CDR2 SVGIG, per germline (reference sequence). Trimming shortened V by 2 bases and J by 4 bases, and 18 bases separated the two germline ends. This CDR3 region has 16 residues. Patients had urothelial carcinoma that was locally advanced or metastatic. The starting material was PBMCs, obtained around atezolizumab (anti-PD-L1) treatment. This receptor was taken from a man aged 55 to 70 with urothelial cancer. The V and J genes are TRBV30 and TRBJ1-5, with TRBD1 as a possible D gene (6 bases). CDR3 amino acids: CAWSRSQQGRNQPQHF. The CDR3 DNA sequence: TGTGCCTGGAGTCGAAGCCAACAGGGTAGGAATCAGCCCCAGCATTTT.